This T cell receptor (beta chain) appears in the sequencing data of a study of T cell responses to AZD1222 COVID-19 vaccine. The repertoire was sequenced with immunoSEQ multiplex PCR; TCRdb's copy has only in-frame clones and lacks some. Found here are tens of thousands of clones, 90% of them singletons; the top ten hold 3% to 3.5%. Per the germline V gene, CDR1 is SGHTA and CDR2 is FQGTGA. V was pared by 5 bases and J by 7 bases, with 15 bases between. This CDR3 has 13 residues. Study findings and constraints: Baseline seropositivity characterized only six or seven AZD1222 recipients. Sampled repertoires all dated from after the peak T cell response. The reported proportion of spike-specific TCRs targeting unmutated variant regions was nearly half.

As for this clone: The antigen remains undetermined.

The clonotype was recovered from an adult who received the AZD1222 COVID-19 vaccine. The material was peripheral blood, obtained 28 days after the second AZD1222 dose. The rearrangement joins TRBV7-3 to TRBJ2-7, with D perhaps being TRBD1 or TRBD2 (6 bases each). DNA for the CDR3: TGTGCCAGCAGCCTCTTGGGGGCGGGGGAGCAGTACTTC. Translated, it gives CASSLLGAGEQYF.